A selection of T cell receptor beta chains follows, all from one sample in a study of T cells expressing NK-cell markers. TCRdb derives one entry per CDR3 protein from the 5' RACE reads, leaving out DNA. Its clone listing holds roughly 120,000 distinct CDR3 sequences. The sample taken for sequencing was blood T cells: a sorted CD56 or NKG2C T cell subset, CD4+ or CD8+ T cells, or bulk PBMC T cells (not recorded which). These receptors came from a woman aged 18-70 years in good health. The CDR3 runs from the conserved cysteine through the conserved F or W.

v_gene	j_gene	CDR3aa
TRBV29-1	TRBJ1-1	CSVVGALNTEAFF
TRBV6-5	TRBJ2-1	CASRTLGDEQFF
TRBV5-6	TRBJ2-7	CASSEGTKSSYEQYF
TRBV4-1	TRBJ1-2	CASSQEGGYTF
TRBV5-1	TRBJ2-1	CASRSGLGYNEQFF
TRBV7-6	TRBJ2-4	CASSLDSGGIIQYF
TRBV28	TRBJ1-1	CASRTLGTGNTEAFF
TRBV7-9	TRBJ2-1	CASSLVGQGVQNEQFF
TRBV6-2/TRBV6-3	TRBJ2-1	CASSYSKGDNEQFF
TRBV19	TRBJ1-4	CASSPGNKLFF
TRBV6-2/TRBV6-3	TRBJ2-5	CASSYQETQYF
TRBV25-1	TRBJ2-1	CASSGGVFSSYNEQFF
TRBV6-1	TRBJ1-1	CASRHDRYYEAFF
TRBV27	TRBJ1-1	CASSWGGPANTEAFF
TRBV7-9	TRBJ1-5	CASSLGTGFSQPQHF
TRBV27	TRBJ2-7	CASTASGFNEQYF
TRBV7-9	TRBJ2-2	CASSSSVTGELFF
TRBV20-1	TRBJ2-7	CSARLDYEQYF
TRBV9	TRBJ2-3	CASSQTSFPTDTQYF
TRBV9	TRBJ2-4	CASSAPDRVKNIQYF
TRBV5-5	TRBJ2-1	CASSFVASYNEQFF
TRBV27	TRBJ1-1	CASSDRGWSEAFF
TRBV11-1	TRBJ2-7	CASSLHLGATLAFHYEQYF
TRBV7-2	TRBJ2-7	CASSTDPDEQYF
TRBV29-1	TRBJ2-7	CSVQGVANYEQYF
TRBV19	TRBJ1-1	CATLGGDTEAFF
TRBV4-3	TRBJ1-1	CASSPDGEEALNTEAFF
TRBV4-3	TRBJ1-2	CASSQEQSYGYTF
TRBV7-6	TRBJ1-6	CASSLIPEGSPLHF
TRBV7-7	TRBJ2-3	CASSLSKTDTQYF
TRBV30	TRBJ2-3	CAWSIVAGATDTQYF
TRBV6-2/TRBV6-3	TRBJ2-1	CASGTSSYNEQFF